The source of this T cell receptor beta chain is a study of T cell changes during pregnancy in multiple sclerosis. CDR1 and CDR2 (germline): MNHNS, SASEGT. This CDR3 has 12 amino acids. Deletions cut 5 bases from V and 8 bases from J, with 12 bases between. Measured with immunoSEQ multiplex PCR; TCRdb has only the in-frame clones, and not every one. The sample comprises 33,000 or so clones, roughly 90% of which are singletons, and less than 6.5% rests with the top ten. This clonotype originated in a female donor in good health, enrolled as a control in a pregnancy study. The sample consisted of peripheral blood, taken in the third trimester of pregnancy. The chain links TRBV6-1 to TRBJ1-2; D not resolved. The DNA of the CDR3 is TGTGCCAGCAGTTATAAAACAGTCGGCTACACCTTC. Its protein product is CASSYKTVGYTF.